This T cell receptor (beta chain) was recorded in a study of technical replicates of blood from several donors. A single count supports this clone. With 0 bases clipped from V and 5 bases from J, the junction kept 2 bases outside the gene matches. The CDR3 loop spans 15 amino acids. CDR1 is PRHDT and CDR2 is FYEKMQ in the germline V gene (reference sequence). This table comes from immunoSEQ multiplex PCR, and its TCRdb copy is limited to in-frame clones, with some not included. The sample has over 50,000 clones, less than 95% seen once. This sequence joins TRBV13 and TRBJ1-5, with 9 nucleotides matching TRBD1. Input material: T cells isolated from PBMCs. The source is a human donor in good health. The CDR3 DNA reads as TGTGCCAGCAGCTTAGGCCGGACAGGGGATCAGCCCCAGCATTTT. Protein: CASSLGRTGDQPQHF.